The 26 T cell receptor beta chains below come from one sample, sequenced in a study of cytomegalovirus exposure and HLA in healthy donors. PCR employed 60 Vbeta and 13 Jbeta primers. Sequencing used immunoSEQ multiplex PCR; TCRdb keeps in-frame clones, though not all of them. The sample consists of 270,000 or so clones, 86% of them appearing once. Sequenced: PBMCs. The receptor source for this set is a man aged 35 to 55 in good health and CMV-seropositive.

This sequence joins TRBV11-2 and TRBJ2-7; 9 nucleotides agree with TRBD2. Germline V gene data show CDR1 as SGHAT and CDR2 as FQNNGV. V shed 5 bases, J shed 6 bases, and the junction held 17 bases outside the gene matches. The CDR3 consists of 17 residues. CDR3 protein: CASSTVRGRAGSGEQYF. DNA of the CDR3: TGTGCCAGCAGCACGGTGCGCGGGAGGGCCGGTAGTGGCGAGCAGTACTTC.

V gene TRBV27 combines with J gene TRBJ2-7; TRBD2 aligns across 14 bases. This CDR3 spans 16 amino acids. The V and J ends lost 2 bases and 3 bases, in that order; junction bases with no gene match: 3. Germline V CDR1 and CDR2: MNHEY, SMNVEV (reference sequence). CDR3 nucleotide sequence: TGTGCCAGCAGTTTAACCGGGACTAGCGGGAGCTACGAGCAGTACTTC. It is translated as CASSLTGTSGSYEQYF.

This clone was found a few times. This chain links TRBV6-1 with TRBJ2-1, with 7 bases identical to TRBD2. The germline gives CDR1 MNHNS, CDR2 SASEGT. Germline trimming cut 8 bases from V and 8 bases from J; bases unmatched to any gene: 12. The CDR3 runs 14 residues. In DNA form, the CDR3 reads TGTGCCAGCGGATTACGAGGGAGGGCCCATGAGCAGTTCTTC. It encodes CASGLRGRAHEQFF.

For the CDR3, the DNA is TGTGCCACCGAAGAGCGGGGGAGCTACGAGCAGTACTTC. Protein product: CATEERGSYEQYF. The chain has TRBV28 and TRBJ2-7; 8 positions agree with TRBD2. V was clipped by 10 bases and J by 3 bases; unmatched bases: 8. CDR1 MDHEN and CDR2 SYDVKM come from the germline V gene. The CDR3 sequence is 13 residues long.

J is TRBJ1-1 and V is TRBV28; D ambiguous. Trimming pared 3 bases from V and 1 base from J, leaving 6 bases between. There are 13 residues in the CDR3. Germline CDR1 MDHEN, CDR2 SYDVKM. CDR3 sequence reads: CASSFEGNTEAFF. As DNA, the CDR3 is TGTGCCAGCAGTTTTGAGGGGAACACTGAAGCTTTCTTT.

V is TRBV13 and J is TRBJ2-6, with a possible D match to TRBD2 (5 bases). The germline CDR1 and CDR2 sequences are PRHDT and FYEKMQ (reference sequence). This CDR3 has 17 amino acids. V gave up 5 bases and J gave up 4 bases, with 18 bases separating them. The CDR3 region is CASSPNGLPPGANVLTF. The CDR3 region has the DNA TGTGCCAGCAGCCCAAACGGACTCCCTCCAGGGGCCAACGTCCTGACTTTC.

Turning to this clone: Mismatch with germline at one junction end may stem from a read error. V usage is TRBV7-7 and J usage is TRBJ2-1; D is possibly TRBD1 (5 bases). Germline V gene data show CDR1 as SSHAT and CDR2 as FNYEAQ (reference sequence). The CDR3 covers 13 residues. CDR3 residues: CASSPMGPNEQFF. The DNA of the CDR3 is TGTGCTAGCAGCCCTATGGGGCCGAATGAGCAGTTCTTC.

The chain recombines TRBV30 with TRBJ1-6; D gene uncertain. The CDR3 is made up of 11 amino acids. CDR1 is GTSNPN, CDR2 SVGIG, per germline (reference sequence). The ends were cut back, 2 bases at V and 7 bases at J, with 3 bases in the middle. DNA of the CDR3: TGTGCCTGGAGTCTCAATTCACCCCTCCACTTT. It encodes CAWSLNSPLHF.

DNA of the CDR3: TGCAGCGTTGAAGAGGGGCAGGAGACCTACGAGCAGTACTTC. Translation gives CSVEEGQETYEQYF. This sequence joins TRBV29-1 and TRBJ2-7; tentative D call: TRBD1 (5 bases). Between the trimmed V and J ends, which lost 0 bases and 2 bases, there was a span of 11 bases. There are 14 residues in the CDR3. Germline CDR1 SQVTM, CDR2 ANQGSEA.

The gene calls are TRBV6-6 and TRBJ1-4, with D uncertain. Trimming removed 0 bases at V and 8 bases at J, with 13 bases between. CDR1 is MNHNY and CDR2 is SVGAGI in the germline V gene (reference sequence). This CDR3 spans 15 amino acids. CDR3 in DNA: TGTGCCAGCAGTTACTCCGGGAGTGATGGAGAAAAACTGTTTTTT. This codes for CASSYSGSDGEKLFF.

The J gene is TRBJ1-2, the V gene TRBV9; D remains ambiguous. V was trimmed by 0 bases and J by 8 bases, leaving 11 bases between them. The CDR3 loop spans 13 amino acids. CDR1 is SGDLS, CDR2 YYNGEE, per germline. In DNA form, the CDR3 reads TGTGCCAGCAGCGTAGCTGCTCTGAGGGGCTACACCTTC. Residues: CASSVAALRGYTF.

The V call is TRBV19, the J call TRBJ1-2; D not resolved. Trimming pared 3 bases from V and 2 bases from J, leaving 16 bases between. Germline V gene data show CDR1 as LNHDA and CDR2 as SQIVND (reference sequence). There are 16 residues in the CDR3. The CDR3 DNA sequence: TGTGCCAGTAGTATCTCCAATGACATTTACAACTATGGCTACACCTTC. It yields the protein CASSISNDIYNYGYTF.

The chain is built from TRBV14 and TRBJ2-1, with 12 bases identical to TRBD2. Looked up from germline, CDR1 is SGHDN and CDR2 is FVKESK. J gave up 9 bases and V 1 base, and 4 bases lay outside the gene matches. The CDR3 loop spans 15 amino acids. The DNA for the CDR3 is TGTGCCAGCAGCCAAGGGACTAGCGGGATAGGTGAGCAGTTCTTC. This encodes CASSQGTSGIGEQFF.

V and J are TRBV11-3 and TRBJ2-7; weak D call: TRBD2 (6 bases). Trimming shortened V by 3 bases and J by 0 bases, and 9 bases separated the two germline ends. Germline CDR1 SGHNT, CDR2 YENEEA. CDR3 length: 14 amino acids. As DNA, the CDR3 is TGTGCCAGCAGCTTCAGCGGGTACTCCTACGAGCAGTACTTC. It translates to CASSFSGYSYEQYF.

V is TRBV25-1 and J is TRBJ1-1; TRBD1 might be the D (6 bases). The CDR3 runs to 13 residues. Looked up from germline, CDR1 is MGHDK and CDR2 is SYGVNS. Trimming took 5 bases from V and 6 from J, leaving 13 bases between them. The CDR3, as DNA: TGTGCCAGCAGTTTCACAGGGTTTGCTGAAGCTTTCTTT. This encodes CASSFTGFAEAFF. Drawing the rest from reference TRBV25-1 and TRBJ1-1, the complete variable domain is EADIYQTPRYLVIGTGKKITLECSQTMGHDKMYWYQQDPGMELHLIHYSYGVNSTEKGDLSSESTVSRIRTEHFPLTLESARPSHTSQYLCASSFTGFAEAFFGQGTRLTVV.

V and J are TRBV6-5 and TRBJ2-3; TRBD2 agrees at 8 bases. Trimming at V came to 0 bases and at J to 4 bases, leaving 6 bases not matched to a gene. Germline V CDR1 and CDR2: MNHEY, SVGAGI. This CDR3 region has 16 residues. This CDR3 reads CASSYSRGGRADTQYF. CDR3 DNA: TGTGCCAGCAGTTACTCACGGGGGGGGCGGGCAGATACGCAGTATTTT.

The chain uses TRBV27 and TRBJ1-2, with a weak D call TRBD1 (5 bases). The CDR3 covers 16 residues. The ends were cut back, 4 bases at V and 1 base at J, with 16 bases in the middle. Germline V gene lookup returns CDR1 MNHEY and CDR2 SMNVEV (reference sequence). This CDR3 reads CASSSLRRADNYGYTF. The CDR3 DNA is TGTGCCAGCAGTTCTCTACGCAGGGCCGATAACTATGGCTACACCTTC.

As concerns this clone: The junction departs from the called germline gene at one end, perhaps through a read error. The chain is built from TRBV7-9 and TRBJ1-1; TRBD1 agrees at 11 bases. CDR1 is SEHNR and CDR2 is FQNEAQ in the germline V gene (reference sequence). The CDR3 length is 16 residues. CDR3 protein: CSSSLAGTGGRTEAFF. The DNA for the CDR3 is TGTTCCAGCAGCTTAGCGGGGACAGGGGGTCGTACTGAAGCTTTCTTT.

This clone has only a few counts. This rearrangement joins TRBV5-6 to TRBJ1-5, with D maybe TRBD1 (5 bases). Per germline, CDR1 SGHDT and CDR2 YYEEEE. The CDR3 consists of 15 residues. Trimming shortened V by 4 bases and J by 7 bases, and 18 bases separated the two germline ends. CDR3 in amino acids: CASSLSGALPQPQHF. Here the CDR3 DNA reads TGTGCCAGCAGCCTGAGTGGGGCCCTGCCGCAGCCCCAGCATTTT.

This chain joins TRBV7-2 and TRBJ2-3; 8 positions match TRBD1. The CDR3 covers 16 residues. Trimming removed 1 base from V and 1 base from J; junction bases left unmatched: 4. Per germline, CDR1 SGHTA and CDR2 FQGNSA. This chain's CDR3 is CASSLGHRGGTDTQYF. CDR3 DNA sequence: TGTGCCAGCAGCTTAGGCCACAGGGGGGGCACAGATACGCAGTATTTT.

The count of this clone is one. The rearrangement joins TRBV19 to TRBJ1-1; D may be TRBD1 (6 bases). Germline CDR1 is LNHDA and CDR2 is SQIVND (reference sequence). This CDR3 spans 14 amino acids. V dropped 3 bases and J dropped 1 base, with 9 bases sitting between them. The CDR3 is CASSMGGANTEAFF. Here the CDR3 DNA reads TGTGCCAGTAGTATGGGGGGGGCGAACACTGAAGCTTTCTTT.

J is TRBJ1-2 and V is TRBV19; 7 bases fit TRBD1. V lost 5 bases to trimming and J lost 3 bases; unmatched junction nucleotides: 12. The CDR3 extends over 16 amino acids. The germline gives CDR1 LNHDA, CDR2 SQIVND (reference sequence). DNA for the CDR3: TGTGCCAGTAGTTCGTCCGGGACAGAAACCTACTATGGCTACACCTTC. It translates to CASSSSGTETYYGYTF. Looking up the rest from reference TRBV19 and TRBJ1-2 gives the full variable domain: DGGITQSPKYLFRKEGQNVTLSCEQNLNHDAMYWYRQDPGQGLRLIYYSQIVNDFQKGDIAEGYSVSREKKESFPLTVTSAQKNPTAFYLCASSSSGTETYYGYTFGSGTRLTVV.

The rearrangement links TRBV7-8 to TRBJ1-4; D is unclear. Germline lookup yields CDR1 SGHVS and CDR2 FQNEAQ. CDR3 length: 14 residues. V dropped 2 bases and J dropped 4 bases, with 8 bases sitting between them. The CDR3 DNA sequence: TGTGCCAGCAGCTTAATAGGAGATAATGAAAAACTGTTTTTT. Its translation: CASSLIGDNEKLFF.

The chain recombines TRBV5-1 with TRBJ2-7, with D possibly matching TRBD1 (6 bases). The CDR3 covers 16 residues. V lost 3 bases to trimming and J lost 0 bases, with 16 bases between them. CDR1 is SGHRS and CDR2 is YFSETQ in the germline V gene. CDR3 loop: CASSSPDRDNSYEQYF. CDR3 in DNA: TGCGCCAGCAGCTCGCCGGACCGGGACAACTCCTACGAGCAGTACTTC. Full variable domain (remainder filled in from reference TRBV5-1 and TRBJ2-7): KAGVTQTPRYLIKTRGQQVTLSCSPISGHRSVSWYQQTPGQGLQFLFEYFSETQRNKGNFPGRFSGRQFSNSRSEMNVSTLELGDSALYLCASSSPDRDNSYEQYFGPGTRLTVT.

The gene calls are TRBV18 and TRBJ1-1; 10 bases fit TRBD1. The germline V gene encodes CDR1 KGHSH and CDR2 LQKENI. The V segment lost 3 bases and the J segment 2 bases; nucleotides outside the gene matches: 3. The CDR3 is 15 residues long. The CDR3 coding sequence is TGTGCCAGCTCACCGGGACAGGGGAGAAACACTGAAGCTTTCTTT. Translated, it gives CASSPGQGRNTEAFF.

CDR3 DNA: TGTGCCAGCAGCTTGACTAGCGGGAGGGCCGAGCAGTACTTC. It is translated as CASSLTSGRAEQYF. The J gene is TRBJ2-7, the V gene TRBV7-3; 14 bases match TRBD2. V trimming: 3 bases; J trimming: 6 bases; junction bases outside the gene matches: 1. This CDR3 comprises 14 residues. CDR1 is SGHTA and CDR2 is FQGTGA in the germline V gene.